This TCR beta chain was captured in a study of T cell changes during pregnancy in multiple sclerosis. Only in-frame clones appear in the TCRdb table, and some are missing; sequencing was by immunoSEQ multiplex PCR. This sample has 76,000 or so clones, with around 95% found just once. This CDR3 region has 13 residues. The ends were cut back, 1 base at V and 0 bases at J, with 6 bases in the middle. Germline CDR1 and CDR2: GTSNPN and SVGIG (reference sequence). Specimen: peripheral blood, collected in the second trimester of pregnancy. The TCR originated in a female donor in good health, enrolled as a control in a pregnancy study. The chain combines TRBV30 with TRBJ1-1; D not certain. CDR3 residues: CAWSAQVNTEAFF. The CDR3 region has the DNA TGTGCCTGGAGTGCGCAGGTGAACACTGAAGCTTTCTTT. The full variable domain, its missing parts supplied by reference TRBV30 and TRBJ1-1, is SQTIHQWPATLVQPVGSPLSLECTVEGTSNPNLYWYRQAAGRGLQLLFYSVGIGQISSEVPQNLSASRPQDRQFILSSKKLLLSDSGFYLCAWSAQVNTEAFFGQGTRLTVV.